This entry lists 15 T cell receptor beta chains sequenced from one sample in a study of blood T cell repertoires in COVID-19. Clones were sequenced by immunoSEQ multiplex PCR, and TCRdb holds only the in-frame ones, with some missing. The sample holds under 70,000 clones, roughly 80% seen once. What was sequenced was peripheral blood. The receptors come from an older woman with acute or convalescent COVID-19.

This sequence joins TRBV18 and TRBJ2-3, with 9 nucleotides matching TRBD1. V gave up 3 bases and J gave up 1 base; unmatched junction bases: 2. Germline CDR1 and CDR2: KGHSH and LQKENI. CDR3 length: 15 amino acids. The CDR3 is CASSPGQGGTDTQYF. In DNA form, the CDR3 reads TGTGCCAGCTCACCGGGACAGGGTGGCACAGATACGCAGTATTTT. The variable domain in full, completed from reference TRBV18 and TRBJ2-3, reads NAGVMQNPRHLVRRRGQEARLRCSPMKGHSHVYWYRQLPEEGLKFMVYLQKENIIDESGMPKERFSAEFPKEGPSILRIQQVVRGDSAAYFCASSPGQGGTDTQYFGPGTRLTVL.

The V and J genes are TRBV3-1 (or the pseudogene TRBV3-2) and TRBJ2-2; D is possibly TRBD1 (6 bases). V shed 1 base and J shed 8 bases, with 8 bases lying between them. The CDR3 is made up of 13 amino acids. Germline assignment: CDR1 LGHDT and CDR2 YNNKEL (reference sequence). The CDR3 spells CASSQVGTGELFF. The CDR3 DNA reads TGTGCCAGCAGCCAAGTTGGGACAGGGGAGCTGTTTTTT.

This rearrangement joins TRBV3-1 (or the pseudogene TRBV3-2) to TRBJ1-2; the D gene is possibly TRBD1 (6 bases). This CDR3 region has 17 residues. Germline CDR1 reads LGHDT; CDR2 reads YNNKEL (reference sequence). V shed 4 bases and J shed 2 bases, with 20 bases lying between them. The CDR3 sequence: CASSRGGGFERNYGYTF. CDR3 in DNA: TGTGCCAGCAGCCGAGGGGGAGGGTTTGAACGGAACTATGGCTACACCTTC.

The rearrangement uses TRBV6-5 and TRBJ1-1, with 7 positions matching TRBD1. V lost 0 bases, J lost 4 bases, and 5 bases stayed unmatched. CDR3 size: 15 residues. Germline V gene data show CDR1 as MNHEY and CDR2 as SVGAGI. CDR3 in amino acids: CASSYSFPGGTEAFF. The CDR3 region has the DNA TGTGCCAGCAGTTACTCGTTCCCAGGGGGCACTGAAGCTTTCTTT.

This chain joins TRBV2 and TRBJ1-2; TRBD1 matches 8 bases. Per germline, CDR1 SNHLY and CDR2 FYNNEI. V was clipped by 7 bases and J by 4 bases; unmatched bases: 8. The CDR3 has 14 residues. Written as DNA, the CDR3 is TGTGCCAGCACTACGGACAGGGAAATCTATGGCTACACCTTC. This gives the protein CASTTDREIYGYTF. The whole variable domain, remainder taken from reference TRBV2 and TRBJ1-2, is EPEVTQTPSHQVTQMGQEVILRCVPISNHLYFYWYRQILGQKVEFLVSFYNNEISEKSEIFDDQFSVERPDGSNFTLKIRSTKLEDSAMYFCASTTDREIYGYTFGSGTRLTVV.

This clone was picked up one time. The rearrangement uses TRBV18 and TRBJ2-7, with TRBD1 matching 7 bases. This CDR3 comprises 15 residues. Trimming at V came to 6 bases and at J to 4 bases, leaving 12 bases not matched to a gene. CDR1 is KGHSH, CDR2 LQKENI, per germline. The CDR3 DNA reads TGTGCCAGCTCCCTGGGGGCAGGGGGTCAGTACGAGCAGTACTTC. Amino acid sequence: CASSLGAGGQYEQYF.

The chain employs TRBV30 and TRBJ2-2, with D uncertain. The CDR3 runs to 16 residues. In germline, CDR1 is GTSNPN, CDR2 SVGIG (reference sequence). V was cut by 7 bases and J by 0 bases, with 18 bases left in between. This chain's CDR3 is CAYFLGSQSNTGELFF. As DNA, the CDR3 is TGTGCCTACTTTCTCGGTAGCCAATCGAACACCGGGGAGCTGTTTTTT.

This clone was recorded a few times. V gene TRBV2 combines with J gene TRBJ1-3, with D possibly matching TRBD1 (6 bases). The CDR3 contains 15 residues. CDR1 and CDR2 (germline): SNHLY, FYNNEI. The V end was cut by 5 bases, the J end by 0 bases, with 11 bases between. The CDR3 DNA reads as TGTGCCAGCAGTCGAGGGGGTTCCTCTGGAAACACCATATATTTT. Protein product: CASSRGGSSGNTIYF.

There are a few counts of this clone. The chain couples TRBV11-2 to TRBJ1-5; D gene ambiguous. V lost 2 bases, J lost 3 bases, and 14 bases lay in between. The CDR3 contains 16 residues. The V gene's germline CDR1 is SGHAT and CDR2 FQNNGV. The CDR3 protein is CASSLRSSADNQPQHF. The DNA for the CDR3 is TGTGCCAGCAGCTTAAGGTCCTCAGCGGACAATCAGCCCCAGCATTTT. Combining the CDR3 with reference TRBV11-2 and TRBJ1-5 gives the whole variable domain EAGVAQSPRYKIIEKRQSVAFWCNPISGHATLYWYQQILGQGPKLLIQFQNNGVVDDSQLPKDRFSAERLKGVDSTLKIQPAKLEDSAVYLCASSLRSSADNQPQHFGDGTRLSIL.

This rearrangement joins TRBV5-1 to TRBJ2-3; 9 nucleotides line up with TRBD2. This CDR3 has 16 residues. The V gene's germline CDR1 is SGHRS and CDR2 YFSETQ. V was clipped by 2 bases and J by 2 bases; unmatched bases: 6. The CDR3 DNA reads as TGCGCCAGCAGCTTCGGCCTAGCGGGGTCCACAGATACGCAGTATTTT. Residues: CASSFGLAGSTDTQYF.

V and J are TRBV5-1 and TRBJ1-2, with TRBD1 matching 7 bases. The J segment lost 8 bases and the V segment lost 4 bases, leaving 8 bases of the junction unmatched. The CDR3 spans 13 residues. CDR1 SGHRS and CDR2 YFSETQ come from the germline V gene. CDR3 sequence (DNA): TGCGCCAGCAGCGCTACGACAGGGTTGGGCTACACCTTC. Its protein is CASSATTGLGYTF.

V gene TRBV2 combines with J gene TRBJ1-6; the D gene is possibly TRBD1 (5 bases). V lost 5 bases and J lost 7, with 12 bases in between. Germline assignment: CDR1 SNHLY and CDR2 FYNNEI. This CDR3 region has 14 residues. For the CDR3, the DNA is TGTGCCAGCAGTTTTGACAGCACCAATTCACCCCTCCACTTT. It specifies CASSFDSTNSPLHF.

The gene calls are TRBV2 and TRBJ2-7; D might be TRBD1 (5 bases). Between the trimmed V and J ends, which lost 5 bases and 3 bases, there was a span of 14 bases. Germline lookup yields CDR1 SNHLY and CDR2 FYNNEI. The CDR3 covers 14 residues. The CDR3: CASSFLSQGYEQYV. The CDR3 DNA sequence: TGTGCCAGCAGTTTCTTATCGCAGGGCTACGAGCAGTACGTC.

This clone was detected once. The gene calls are TRBV10-3 and TRBJ1-1; D is unresolved. CDR3 length: 13 amino acids. V lost 3 bases and J 5 bases, leaving 10 bases between the germline ends. Germline CDR1 is ENHRY and CDR2 is SYGVKD. CDR3 sequence: CAISERGGTEAFF. The CDR3 DNA reads as TGTGCCATCAGTGAACGGGGAGGGACTGAAGCTTTCTTT.

This clone was observed a handful of times. The chain carries TRBV4-2 and TRBJ2-3, with 9 bases identical to TRBD2. This CDR3 region has 18 residues. Germline values: CDR1 LGHNA, CDR2 YNFKEQ. With V trimmed by 4 bases and J by 2 bases, 13 bases remained unmatched. Here the CDR3 DNA reads TGTGCCAGCAGCCCACGGGGTAGCGGGGGTCTAATCACAGATACGCAGTATTTT. Translation gives CASSPRGSGGLITDTQYF.